The T cell receptor beta chain described here comes from a study of blood T cell repertoires in COVID-19. Study details: The samples span acute and convalescent COVID-19 from the United States, Italy and Spain.

Germline V gene sequence: CDR1 SGHNT, CDR2 YYREEE (reference sequence). The CDR3 has 12 amino acids. Losses at the gene ends were 5 bases for V and 10 bases for J; bases not matched to a gene: 5. Participants' own reports of clinical history determined their cohort assignment. Recovered status applied to Cohort 3 donors who had two consecutive negative PCRs. It also applied to those with clearance or with symptom resolution. Per the study methods: Counts of nucleated cells, estimated from reference gene primer amplification, were obtained. Produced via immunoSEQ multiplex PCR; TCRdb's table is partial and in-frame only. V, J and clone size reflect that table, while D and trimming were determined from the DNA. The sample lists about 410,000 clones; over 85% were seen once.

This TCR was recovered from a woman in her 30s who had recovered from COVID-19. Sequenced input: PBMCs or T cells enriched from blood (not recorded which). The V gene is TRBV5-4, the J gene TRBJ1-2; TRBD1 aligns across 10 bases. The CDR3 DNA is TGTGCCAGCAGGCATGACAGGGGGCTCTACACCTTC. This sequence encodes CASRHDRGLYTF.